This T cell receptor (beta chain) was profiled in a study of Graves' ophthalmopathy and Graves' hyperthyroidism. Study observations and caveats: Sensitivity of under 71% and specificity of approximately 72% were achieved by the model that predicted ophthalmopathy progression. Blood samples also showed most expanded thyroid clonotypes exceeding 0.001 frequency.

J gave up 7 bases and V 5 bases, and 12 bases lay outside the gene matches. The CDR3 consists of 16 residues. CDR1 MNHNS and CDR2 SASEGT come from the germline V gene. On this clonotype itself: The antigen is undetermined.

Hyperthyroidism was new, under 2 months, in patients aged 18 to 65. As the template, RNA transcripts were used to amplify TCR beta CDR3 regions. Amplification began with first-round RT-PCR using HTBI primers, then second-round multiplex PCR was performed. TCRdb recomputed calls from the multiplex PCR reads with MiXCR, one row per CDR3 protein. This sample has roughly 400,000 distinct CDR3 sequences, with about a sixth found just once. The receptor's source is an adult woman with stable Graves' hyperthyroidism. Sequenced: peripheral blood. The chain has TRBV6-1 and TRBJ2-7; 12 bases are shared with TRBD2. CDR3 sequence (DNA): TGTGCCAGCAGTACGTTCGGGCTAGCGGGAGGGAGGGAGCAGTACTTC. This translates into CASSTFGLAGGREQYF.